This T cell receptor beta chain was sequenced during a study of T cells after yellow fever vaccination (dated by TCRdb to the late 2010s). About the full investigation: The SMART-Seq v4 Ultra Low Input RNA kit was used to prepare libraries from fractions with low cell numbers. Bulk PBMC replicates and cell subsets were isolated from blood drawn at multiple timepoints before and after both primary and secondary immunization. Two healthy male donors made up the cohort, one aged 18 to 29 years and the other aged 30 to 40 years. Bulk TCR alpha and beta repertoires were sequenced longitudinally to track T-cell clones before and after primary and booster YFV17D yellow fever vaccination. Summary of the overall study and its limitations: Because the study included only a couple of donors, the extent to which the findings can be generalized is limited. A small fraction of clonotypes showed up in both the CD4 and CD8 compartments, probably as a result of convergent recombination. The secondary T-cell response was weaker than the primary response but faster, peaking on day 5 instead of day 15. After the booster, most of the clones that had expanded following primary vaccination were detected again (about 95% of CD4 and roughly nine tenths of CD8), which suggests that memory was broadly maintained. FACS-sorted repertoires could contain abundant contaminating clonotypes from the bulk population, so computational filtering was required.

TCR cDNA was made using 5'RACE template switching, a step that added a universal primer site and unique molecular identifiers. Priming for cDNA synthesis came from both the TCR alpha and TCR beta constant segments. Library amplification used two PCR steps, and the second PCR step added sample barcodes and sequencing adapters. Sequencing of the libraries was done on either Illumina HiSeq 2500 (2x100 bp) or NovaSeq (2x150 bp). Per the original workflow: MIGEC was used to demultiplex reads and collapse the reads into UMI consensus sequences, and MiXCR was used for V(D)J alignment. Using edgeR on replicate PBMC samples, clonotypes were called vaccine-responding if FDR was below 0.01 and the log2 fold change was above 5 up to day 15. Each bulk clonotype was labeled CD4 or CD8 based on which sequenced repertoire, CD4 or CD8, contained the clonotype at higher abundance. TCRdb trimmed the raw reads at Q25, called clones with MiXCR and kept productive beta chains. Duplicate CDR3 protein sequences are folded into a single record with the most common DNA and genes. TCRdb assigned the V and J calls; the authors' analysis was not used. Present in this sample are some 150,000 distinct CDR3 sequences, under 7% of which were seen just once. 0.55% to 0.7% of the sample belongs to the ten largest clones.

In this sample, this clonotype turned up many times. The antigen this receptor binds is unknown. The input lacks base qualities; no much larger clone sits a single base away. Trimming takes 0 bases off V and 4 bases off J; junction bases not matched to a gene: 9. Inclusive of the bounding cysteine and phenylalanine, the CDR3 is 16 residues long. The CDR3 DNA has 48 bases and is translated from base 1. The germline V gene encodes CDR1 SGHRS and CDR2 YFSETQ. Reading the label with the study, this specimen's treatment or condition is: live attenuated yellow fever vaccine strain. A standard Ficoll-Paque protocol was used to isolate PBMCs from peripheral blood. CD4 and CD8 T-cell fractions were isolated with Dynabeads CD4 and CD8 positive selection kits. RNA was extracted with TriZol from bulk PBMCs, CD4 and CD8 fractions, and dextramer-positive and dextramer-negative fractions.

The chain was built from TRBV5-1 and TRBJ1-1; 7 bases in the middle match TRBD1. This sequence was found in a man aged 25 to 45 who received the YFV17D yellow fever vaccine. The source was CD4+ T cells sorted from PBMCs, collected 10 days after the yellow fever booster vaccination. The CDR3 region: CASSLAQVGGITEAFF. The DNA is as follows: TGCGCCAGCAGCTTGGCTCAAGTAGGGGGCATCACTGAAGCTTTCTTT.